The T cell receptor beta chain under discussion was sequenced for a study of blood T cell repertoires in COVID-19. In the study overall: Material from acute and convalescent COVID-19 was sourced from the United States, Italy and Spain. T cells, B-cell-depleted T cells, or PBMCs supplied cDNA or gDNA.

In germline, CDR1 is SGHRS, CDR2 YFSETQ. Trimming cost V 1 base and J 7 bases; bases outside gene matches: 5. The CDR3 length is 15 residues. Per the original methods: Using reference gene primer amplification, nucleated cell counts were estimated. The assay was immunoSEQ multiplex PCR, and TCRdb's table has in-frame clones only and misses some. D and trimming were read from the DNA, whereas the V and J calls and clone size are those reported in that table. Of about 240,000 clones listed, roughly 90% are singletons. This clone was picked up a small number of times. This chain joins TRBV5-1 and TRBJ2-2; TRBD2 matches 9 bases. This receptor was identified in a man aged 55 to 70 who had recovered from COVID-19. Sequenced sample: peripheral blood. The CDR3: CASSLTSGPGGELFF. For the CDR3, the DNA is TGCGCCAGCAGCTTGACTAGCGGGCCTGGCGGGGAGCTGTTTTTT.